This entry is about one T cell receptor (beta chain). Measured with immunoSEQ multiplex PCR; TCRdb has only the in-frame clones, and not every one. Found here are roughly 84,000 clones, 60% to 80% of them singletons; the top ten hold roughly 4%. The length of the CDR3 is 14 residues. V was clipped by 2 bases and J by 7 bases; unmatched bases: 5. Germline CDR1 reads MNHEY; CDR2 reads SMNVEV (reference sequence). This specimen belongs to a study of blood T cell repertoires in COVID-19. This TCR derives from a woman aged 45-60 years with acute or convalescent COVID-19. The sample consisted of peripheral blood. The gene calls are TRBV27 and TRBJ2-4; 7 bases match TRBD1. CDR3 bases: TGTGCCAGCAGTTTACTAGCCAGGGGGAACATTCAGTACTTC. Its translation is CASSLLARGNIQYF.